The 25 T cell receptor beta chains below all came from one sample that was sequenced in a study of blood T cells in healthy people across ages. A J-beta primer mix and a sample-barcoded 5' primer were used in a second PCR of roughly 7 to 12 cycles. MiXCR, applied by TCRdb to the 5' RACE reads, yields one record per CDR3 protein. This table holds just under 550,000 distinct CDR3 sequences, 24% found once. The data were also submitted as part of a second study, on T cells of mothers and their children.

Input material: blood. The receptors stem from a boy between 5 and 17 years old in good health.

This clonotype was counted only a few times. J is TRBJ2-5 and V is TRBV20-1; 9 bases map to TRBD1. The J call may be in error: the DNA end matches TRBJ2-7 better. Germline CDR1 and CDR2: DFQATT and SNEGSKA (reference sequence). This CDR3 comprises 13 residues. DNA for the CDR3: TGCAGTGCTAAGGGACAGGGAGTTTACGAGCAGTACTTC. Protein sequence: CSAKGQGVYEQYF.

This clonotype was detected only a few times. The V and J genes are TRBV19 and TRBJ2-7; no firm D call. V lost 0 bases and J lost 2, with 5 bases in between. CDR1 is LNHDA and CDR2 is SQIVND in the germline V gene (reference sequence). This CDR3 spans 13 amino acids. The chain's CDR3 is CASSIERAYEQYF. CDR3 nucleotides: TGTGCCAGTAGTATAGAACGGGCCTACGAGCAGTACTTC. Complete variable domain (other parts from reference TRBV19 and TRBJ2-7): DGGITQSPKYLFRKEGQNVTLSCEQNLNHDAMYWYRQDPGQGLRLIYYSQIVNDFQKGDIAEGYSVSREKKESFPLTVTSAQKNPTAFYLCASSIERAYEQYFGPGTRLTVT.

The sample holds a few counts of this clonotype. CDR3 region: CASSVGTSVAGETQYF. CDR3 coding DNA: TGTGCCAGCAGCGTCGGGACTAGCGTGGCGGGGGAGACCCAGTACTTC. The V gene is TRBV9, the J gene TRBJ2-5; 10 bases match TRBD2. The CDR3 consists of 16 residues. CDR1 and CDR2 from the germline V gene are SGDLS and YYNGEE. With 2 bases clipped from V and 5 bases from J, the junction kept 9 bases outside the gene matches.

In this sample, this clonotype turned up a few times. This chain uses TRBV29-1 with TRBJ1-1; D is unclear. Germline V CDR1 and CDR2: SQVTM, ANQGSEA. This CDR3 is built from 11 residues. The V gene lost 5 bases and the J gene lost 5 bases, with 9 bases spanning the gap. CDR3 sequence reads: CSVSPTTEAFF. In DNA, the CDR3 is TGCAGCGTTTCCCCAACAACTGAAGCTTTCTTT.

The chain has TRBV18 and TRBJ2-4; 8 positions match TRBD1. The CDR3 is 15 residues long. V lost 2 bases and J lost 8; bases outside the gene matches: 8. Germline-derived CDR1 and CDR2 are KGHSH and LQKENI. CDR3: CASSPTRTGWYIQYF. DNA for the CDR3: TGTGCCAGCTCACCAACGAGGACAGGGTGGTACATTCAGTACTTC. The variable domain in full, with the rest retrieved from reference TRBV18 and TRBJ2-4, is NAGVMQNPRHLVRRRGQEARLRCSPMKGHSHVYWYRQLPEEGLKFMVYLQKENIIDESGMPKERFSAEFPKEGPSILRIQQVVRGDSAAYFCASSPTRTGWYIQYFGAGTRLSVL.

In this sample, this clonotype turned up a few times. The V gene is TRBV12-3 or TRBV12-4, the J gene TRBJ1-5, with D possibly matching TRBD1 (6 bases). The V end was cut by 8 bases, the J end by 3 bases, with 11 bases between. The CDR3 is made up of 13 amino acids. CDR3 loop: CASSQGLNQPQHF. The CDR3 DNA reads as TGTGCCAGCTCACAGGGACTCAATCAGCCCCAGCATTTT.

In this sample, this clonotype turned up a few times. The chain links TRBV20-1 to TRBJ2-1; TRBD2 matches at 11 bases. This CDR3 contains 16 residues. Losses at the gene ends were 5 bases for V and 0 bases for J; bases not matched to a gene: 6. The V gene's germline CDR1 is DFQATT and CDR2 SNEGSKA (reference sequence). The CDR3 loop is CSAPGTSGNSYNEQFF. CDR3 DNA sequence: TGCAGTGCTCCCGGGACTAGCGGTAACTCCTACAATGAGCAGTTCTTC.

The rearrangement joins TRBV7-2 to TRBJ1-2; D unresolved. Trimming removed 4 bases at V and 4 bases at J, with 7 bases between. CDR3 size: 12 residues. Per the germline V gene, CDR1 is SGHTA and CDR2 is FQGNSA. CDR3 amino acids: CASSSKFYGYTF. As DNA, the CDR3 is TGTGCCAGCAGCTCGAAATTCTATGGCTACACCTTC.

This clonotype came up a few times. CDR3 sequence: CASRLQGHPYGYTF. CDR3 DNA sequence: TGTGCCAGCAGATTACAGGGGCATCCCTATGGCTACACCTTC. The chain uses TRBV12-3 or TRBV12-4 and TRBJ1-2, with 7 bases lining up with TRBD1. With V trimmed by 6 bases and J by 4 bases, 8 bases remained unmatched. The CDR3 is 14 residues long.

There are a few counts of this clonotype. The gene calls are TRBV6-1 and TRBJ1-2, with TRBD1 matching over 7 bases. Germline V lookup: CDR1 MNHNS, CDR2 SASEGT. Germline trimming cut 2 bases from V and 5 bases from J; bases unmatched to any gene: 8. CDR3 length equals 15 residues. CDR3 DNA sequence: TGTGCCAGCAGTGAAAGTTCAGGGGGAATTTATGGCTACACCTTC. Amino acids: CASSESSGGIYGYTF.

This clonotype was seen more than once but under ten times. The genes are TRBV6-6 and TRBJ2-5, with 9 positions matching TRBD1. The CDR3 is 13 residues long. The germline gives CDR1 MNHNY, CDR2 SVGAGI (reference sequence). Trimming removed 6 bases from V and 8 bases from J; junction bases left unmatched: 7. CDR3 in DNA: TGTGCCAGCAGCCCCGGGACAGGGTTAACCCAGTACTTC. This codes for CASSPGTGLTQYF.

V is TRBV20-1 and J is TRBJ2-5; 9 bases map to TRBD2. This CDR3 has 15 residues. CDR1 is DFQATT and CDR2 is SNEGSKA in the germline V gene (reference sequence). The V segment lost 0 bases and the J segment 0 bases; nucleotides outside the gene matches: 2. The CDR3 sequence is CSAREAGGYQETQYF. CDR3 DNA: TGCAGTGCTAGAGAAGCGGGGGGCTACCAAGAGACCCAGTACTTC.

The rearrangement uses TRBV4-3 and TRBJ2-5; a possible D gene is TRBD1 (5 bases). The DNA end is more similar to TRBJ2-1, so the J call may be wrong. The germline V gene has CDR1 LGHNA and CDR2 YSLEER. The CDR3 loop spans 13 amino acids. CDR3 protein: CASSQDRANEQFF. In DNA, the CDR3 is TGCGCCAGCAGCCAAGACAGGGCCAATGAGCAGTTCTTC.

The CDR3 sequence is CASRGQVNTGELFF. CDR3 in DNA: TGTGCCAGCAGGGGACAGGTGAACACCGGGGAGCTGTTTTTT. This rearrangement joins TRBV28 to TRBJ2-2, with 8 bases that match TRBD1. The CDR3 consists of 14 residues. The germline gives CDR1 MDHEN, CDR2 SYDVKM. Losses at the gene ends were 6 bases for V and 1 base for J; bases not matched to a gene: 1.

The V gene is TRBV28, the J gene TRBJ2-7; tentatively, D is TRBD1 (6 bases). V was pared by 5 bases and J by 0 bases, with 14 bases between. The length of the CDR3 is 15 residues. CDR1 is MDHEN, CDR2 SYDVKM, per germline. As DNA, the CDR3 is TGTGCCAGCAGTAAAACTAGGACAGCCTCCTACGAGCAGTACTTC. It yields the protein CASSKTRTASYEQYF.

This clonotype appeared a few times. CDR3 coding DNA: TGCGCCAGCAGCCAACTACAGGGGGGGAGGGATGAAAAAAACATTCAGTACTTC. It codes for CASSQLQGGRDEKNIQYF. The chain recombines TRBV4-3 with TRBJ2-4; tentative D call: TRBD1 (8 bases). The V gene lost 2 bases and the J gene lost 4 bases, with 21 bases spanning the gap. The CDR3 sequence is 18 residues long. The germline gives CDR1 LGHNA, CDR2 YSLEER.

The CDR3 DNA reads TGTGCCAGCAGTGCCACCGTGTTAGCGGGGGGTGAGGAGCAGTTCTTC. Its translation is CASSATVLAGGEEQFF. V usage is TRBV2 and J usage is TRBJ2-5, with 10 bases matching TRBD2. The J call may not be correct, given that the DNA end is closer to TRBJ2-1. The germline gives CDR1 SNHLY, CDR2 FYNNEI. The CDR3 is made up of 16 amino acids.

This clonotype was recorded a few times. The V gene is TRBV4-3, the J gene TRBJ2-6, with 7 bases fitting TRBD1. CDR3 size: 17 residues. Germline V gene lookup returns CDR1 LGHNA and CDR2 YSLEER. Trimming cost V 3 bases and J 0 bases; bases outside gene matches: 5. CDR3 sequence (DNA): TGCGCCAGCAGCCAGGATGGGACAGCCTCTGGGGCCAACGTCCTGACTTTC. Translated, it gives CASSQDGTASGANVLTF.

The V gene is TRBV5-6, the J gene TRBJ2-1, with 8 positions matching TRBD2. The CDR3 sequence is 17 residues long. Germline V CDR1 and CDR2: SGHDT, YYEEEE. V lost 4 bases to trimming and J lost 0 bases; unmatched junction nucleotides: 9. The CDR3 region has the DNA TGTGCCAGCAGCGGAACGTATAGCGGGATCTCCTACAATGAGCAGTTCTTC. Its protein product is CASSGTYSGISYNEQFF. Full variable domain (missing parts from reference TRBV5-6 and TRBJ2-1): DAGVTQSPTHLIKTRGQQVTLRCSPKSGHDTVSWYQQALGQGPQFIFQYYEEEERQRGNFPDRFSGHQFPNYSSELNVNALLLGDSALYLCASSGTYSGISYNEQFFGPGTRLTVL.

CDR3 DNA sequence: TGCAGTGCTCACCCAATGACTAGCGTCTCCTACGAGCAGTACTTC. Its translation: CSAHPMTSVSYEQYF. This chain connects TRBV20-1 to TRBJ2-7; 8 bases are a match to TRBD2. CDR1 and CDR2 from the germline V gene are DFQATT and SNEGSKA (reference sequence). CDR3 length equals 15 residues. Trimming took 5 bases from V and 0 from J; bases not matched to a gene: 9.

There are a few counts of this clonotype. The chain combines TRBV19 with TRBJ1-5; D call uncertain. Germline V gene lookup returns CDR1 LNHDA and CDR2 SQIVND (reference sequence). The CDR3 is 12 residues long. V was trimmed by 6 bases and J by 2 bases, leaving 5 bases between them. The CDR3 reads CASRLGNQPQHF. The CDR3, as DNA: TGTGCCAGTAGGCTGGGCAATCAGCCCCAGCATTTT.

Of note for this clonotype: One end of the junction fails to match germline, which may point to a read error. CDR3 protein: CASSILAGANTGELFF. CDR3 nucleotide sequence: TGTGCCAGTAGTATCCTGGCGGGAGCGAATACCGGGGAGCTGTTTTTT. The rearrangement uses TRBV19 and TRBJ2-2; the match to TRBD2 covers 7 bases. CDR3 length: 16 residues. Germline CDR1 and CDR2: LNHDA and SQIVND (reference sequence).

The chain carries TRBV29-1 and TRBJ2-7; 7 bases match TRBD1. The CDR3 runs to 15 residues. The V and J ends lost 2 bases and 7 bases, in that order; junction bases with no gene match: 14. Germline V CDR1 and CDR2: SQVTM, ANQGSEA. The CDR3 DNA follows: TGCAGCGTTGAACAGACAGGGATAGGTTCAGGGGAGCAGTACTTC. This sequence encodes CSVEQTGIGSGEQYF.

This chain links TRBV7-3 with TRBJ1-2, with a tentative D call TRBD1 (5 bases). Germline-derived CDR1 and CDR2 are SGHTA and FQGTGA. The CDR3 sequence is 17 residues long. V was cut by 1 base and J by 0 bases, with 15 bases left in between. The CDR3 loop is CASSLSGALGANYGYTF. CDR3 in DNA: TGTGCCAGCAGCTTAAGTGGGGCATTAGGGGCTAACTATGGCTACACCTTC.

This clonotype was counted only a few times. The DNA for the CDR3 is TGCGCCAGCAGCCAAGAAGGCCGAGGGACGCGGGGCTACACCTTC. Translation gives CASSQEGRGTRGYTF. The chain employs TRBV4-3 and TRBJ1-2; possibly TRBD1 for D (5 bases). Per the germline V gene, CDR1 is LGHNA and CDR2 is YSLEER. This CDR3 spans 15 amino acids. With 0 bases removed from V and 8 bases from J, the gap between germline ends came to 16 bases.